The present TCR beta chain was sequenced within a study of human T cells and chemical hapten exposure. TCRdb re-derived calls from the RACE reads in MiXCR, one entry per CDR3 protein. Of roughly 88,000 distinct CDR3 sequences in the sample, 9.6% were seen once. The sample holds a few counts of this clonotype. Time point in this sample: pre-sensitization, week 0. As for treatment: therapeutic diphenylcyclopropenone sensitization with weekly scalp DPC. Germline V gene sequence: CDR1 MNHNY, CDR2 SVGAGI (reference sequence). The CDR3 totals 13 residues. V dropped 7 bases and J dropped 10; count of bases not matched to a gene: 5.

The sequencing used whole blood, collected in connection with sensitization to the hapten diphenylcyclopropenone (DPC). The chain links TRBV6-6 to TRBJ2-1, with 12 nucleotides matching TRBD2. This clonotype was obtained from a woman aged 40 to 50 with alopecia areata. Some clones in this sample may be carry-over from other donors' samples. The chain's CDR3 is CASTSGGAGEQFF. The CDR3 region has the DNA TGTGCCAGCACTAGCGGGGGGGCTGGGGAGCAGTTCTTC.